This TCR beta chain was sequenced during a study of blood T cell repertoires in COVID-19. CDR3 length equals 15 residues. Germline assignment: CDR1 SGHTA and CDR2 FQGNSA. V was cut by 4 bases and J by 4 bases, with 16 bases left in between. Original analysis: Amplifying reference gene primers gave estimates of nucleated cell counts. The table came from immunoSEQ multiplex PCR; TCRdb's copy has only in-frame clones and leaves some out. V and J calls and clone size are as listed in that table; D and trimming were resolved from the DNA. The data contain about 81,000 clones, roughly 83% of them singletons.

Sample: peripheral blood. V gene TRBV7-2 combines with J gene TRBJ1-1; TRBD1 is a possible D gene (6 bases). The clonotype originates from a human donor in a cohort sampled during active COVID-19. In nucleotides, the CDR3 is TGTGCCAGCAGCTCCCCAAGGGGGTTTAGCACTGAAGCTTTCTTT. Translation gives CASSSPRGFSTEAFF.